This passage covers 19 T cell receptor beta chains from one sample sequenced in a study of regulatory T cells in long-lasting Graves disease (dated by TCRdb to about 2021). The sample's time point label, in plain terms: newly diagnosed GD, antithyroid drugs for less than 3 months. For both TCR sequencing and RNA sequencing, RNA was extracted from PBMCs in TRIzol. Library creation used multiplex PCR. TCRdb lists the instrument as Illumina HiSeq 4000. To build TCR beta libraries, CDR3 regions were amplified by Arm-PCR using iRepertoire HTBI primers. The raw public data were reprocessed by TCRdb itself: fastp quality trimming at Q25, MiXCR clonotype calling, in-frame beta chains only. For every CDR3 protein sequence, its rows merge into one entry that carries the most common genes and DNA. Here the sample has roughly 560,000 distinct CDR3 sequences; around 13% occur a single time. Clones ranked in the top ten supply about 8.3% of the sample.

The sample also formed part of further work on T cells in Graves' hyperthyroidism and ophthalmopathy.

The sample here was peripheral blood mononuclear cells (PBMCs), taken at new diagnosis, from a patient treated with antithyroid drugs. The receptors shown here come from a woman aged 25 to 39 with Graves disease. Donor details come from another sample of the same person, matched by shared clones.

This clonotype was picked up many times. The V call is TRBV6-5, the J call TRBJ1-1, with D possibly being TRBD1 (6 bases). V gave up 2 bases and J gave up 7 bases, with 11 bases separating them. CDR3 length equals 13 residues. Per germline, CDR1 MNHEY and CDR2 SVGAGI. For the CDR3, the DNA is TGTGCCAGCAGTTACCTCCTGGGACATGAAGCTTTCTTT. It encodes CASSYLLGHEAFF.

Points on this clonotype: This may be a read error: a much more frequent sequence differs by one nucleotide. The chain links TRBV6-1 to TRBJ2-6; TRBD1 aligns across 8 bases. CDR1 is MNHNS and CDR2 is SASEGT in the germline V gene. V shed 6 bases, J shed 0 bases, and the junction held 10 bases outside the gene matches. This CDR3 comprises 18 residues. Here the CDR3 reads CASRAWAGGCSGANVLTF. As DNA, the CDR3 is TGTGCCAGCAGAGCCTGGGCAGGGGGCTGCTCTGGGGCCAACGTCCTGACTTTC.

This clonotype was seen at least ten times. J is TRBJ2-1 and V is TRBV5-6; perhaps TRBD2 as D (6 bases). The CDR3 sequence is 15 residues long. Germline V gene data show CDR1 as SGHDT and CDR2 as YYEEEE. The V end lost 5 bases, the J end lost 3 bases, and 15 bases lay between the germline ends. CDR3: CASSSPGTDYNEQFF. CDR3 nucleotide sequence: TGTGCCAGCAGTTCGCCCGGGACTGACTACAATGAGCAGTTCTTC.

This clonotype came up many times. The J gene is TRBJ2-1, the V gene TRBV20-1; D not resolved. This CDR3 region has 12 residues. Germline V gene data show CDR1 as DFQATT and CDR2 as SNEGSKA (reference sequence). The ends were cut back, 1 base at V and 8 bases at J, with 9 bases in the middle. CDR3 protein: CSARARHYEQFF. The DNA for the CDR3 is TGCAGTGCTAGAGCTAGACACTATGAGCAGTTCTTC.

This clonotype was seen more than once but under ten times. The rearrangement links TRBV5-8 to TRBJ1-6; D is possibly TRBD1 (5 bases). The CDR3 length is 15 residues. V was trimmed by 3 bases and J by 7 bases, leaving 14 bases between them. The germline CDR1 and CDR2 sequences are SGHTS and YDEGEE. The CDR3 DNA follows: TGTGCCAGCAGCTCGCAGACAGTCGGAAATTCACCCCTCCACTTT. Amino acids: CASSSQTVGNSPLHF.

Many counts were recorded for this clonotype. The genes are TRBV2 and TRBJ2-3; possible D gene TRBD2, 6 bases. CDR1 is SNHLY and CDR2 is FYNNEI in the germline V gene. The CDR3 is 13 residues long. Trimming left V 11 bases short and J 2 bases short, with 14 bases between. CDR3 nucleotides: TGTGCCGTAAAGCGGGCCTTCACAGATACGCAGTATTTT. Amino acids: CAVKRAFTDTQYF.

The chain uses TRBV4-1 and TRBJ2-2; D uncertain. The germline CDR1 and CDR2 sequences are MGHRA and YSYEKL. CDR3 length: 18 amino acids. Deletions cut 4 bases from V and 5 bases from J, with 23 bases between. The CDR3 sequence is CASSRVYGPGGLTGELFF. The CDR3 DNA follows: TGCGCCAGCAGCCGAGTCTACGGGCCGGGCGGCTTGACCGGGGAGCTGTTTTTT.

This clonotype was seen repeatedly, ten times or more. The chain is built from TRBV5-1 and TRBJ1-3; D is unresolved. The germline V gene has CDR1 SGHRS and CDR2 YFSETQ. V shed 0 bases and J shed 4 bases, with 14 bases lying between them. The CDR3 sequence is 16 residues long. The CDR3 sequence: CASSLAPGSVGNTIYF. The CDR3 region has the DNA TGCGCCAGCAGCTTGGCTCCAGGCTCCGTCGGAAACACCATATATTTT.

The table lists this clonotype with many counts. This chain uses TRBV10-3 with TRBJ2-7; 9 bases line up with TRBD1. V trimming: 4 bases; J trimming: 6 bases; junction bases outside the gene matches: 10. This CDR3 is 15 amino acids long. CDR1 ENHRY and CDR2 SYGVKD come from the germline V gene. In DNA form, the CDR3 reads TGTGCCATCAGTGGCCAAACAGGGGGCGCTTCCGAGCAGTACTTC. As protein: CAISGQTGGASEQYF.

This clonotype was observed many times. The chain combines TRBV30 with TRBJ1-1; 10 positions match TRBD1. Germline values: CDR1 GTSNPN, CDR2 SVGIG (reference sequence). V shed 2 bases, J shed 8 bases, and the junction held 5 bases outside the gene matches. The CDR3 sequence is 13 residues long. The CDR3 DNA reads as TGTGCCTGGAGTACCGACAGGGGGCAGGAAGCTTTCTTT. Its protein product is CAWSTDRGQEAFF.

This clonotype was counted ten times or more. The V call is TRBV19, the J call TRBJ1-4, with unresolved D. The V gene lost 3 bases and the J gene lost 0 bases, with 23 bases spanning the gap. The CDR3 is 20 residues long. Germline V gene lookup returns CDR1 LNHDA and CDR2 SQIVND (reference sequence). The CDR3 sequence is CASSIQGVVGSFATNEKLFF. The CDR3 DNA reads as TGTGCCAGTAGTATTCAAGGAGTAGTGGGATCGTTTGCAACTAATGAAAAACTGTTTTTT.

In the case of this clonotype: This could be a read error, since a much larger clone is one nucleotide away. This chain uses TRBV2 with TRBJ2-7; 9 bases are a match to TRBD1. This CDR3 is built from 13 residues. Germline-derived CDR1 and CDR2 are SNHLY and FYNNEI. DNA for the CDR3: TGTGCCAGCAGTGGGGACAGGGTCTACGAGCAGTGCTTC. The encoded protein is CASSGDRVYEQCF.

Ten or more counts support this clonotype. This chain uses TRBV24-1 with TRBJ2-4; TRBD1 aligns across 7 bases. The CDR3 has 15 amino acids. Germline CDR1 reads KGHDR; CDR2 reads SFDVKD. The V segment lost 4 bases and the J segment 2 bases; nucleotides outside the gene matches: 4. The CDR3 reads CATSEGTAPKNIQYF. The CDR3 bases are TGTGCCACCAGTGAGGGGACAGCTCCCAAAAACATTCAGTACTTC.

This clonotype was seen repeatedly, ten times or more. The CDR3 sequence: CAWSLGWGDPYEQYF. CDR3 DNA sequence: TGTGCCTGGAGTCTAGGTTGGGGGGACCCTTACGAGCAGTACTTC. The chain carries TRBV30 and TRBJ2-7; weak D call: TRBD2 (6 bases). CDR1 GTSNPN and CDR2 SVGIG come from the germline V gene (reference sequence). The V end lost 2 bases, the J end lost 4 bases, and 18 bases lay between the germline ends. The CDR3 totals 15 residues.

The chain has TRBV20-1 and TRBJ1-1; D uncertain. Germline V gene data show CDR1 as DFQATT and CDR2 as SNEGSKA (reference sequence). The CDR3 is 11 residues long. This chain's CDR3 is CSSSINTEAFF. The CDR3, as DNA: TGCAGCTCGAGTATTAACACTGAAGCTTTCTTT.

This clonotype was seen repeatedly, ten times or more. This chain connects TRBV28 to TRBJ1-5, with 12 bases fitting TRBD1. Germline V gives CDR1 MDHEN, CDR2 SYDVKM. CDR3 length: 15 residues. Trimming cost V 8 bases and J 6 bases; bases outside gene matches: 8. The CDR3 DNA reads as TGTGCCAGCGCAAGGGACAGGGGGCGCGTTCAGCCCCAGCATTTT. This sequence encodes CASARDRGRVQPQHF. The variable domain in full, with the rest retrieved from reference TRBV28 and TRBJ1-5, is DVKVTQSSRYLVKRTGEKVFLECVQDMDHENMFWYRQDPGLGLRLIYFSYDVKMKEKGDIPEGYSVSREKKERFSLILESASTNQTSMYLCASARDRGRVQPQHFGDGTRLSIL.

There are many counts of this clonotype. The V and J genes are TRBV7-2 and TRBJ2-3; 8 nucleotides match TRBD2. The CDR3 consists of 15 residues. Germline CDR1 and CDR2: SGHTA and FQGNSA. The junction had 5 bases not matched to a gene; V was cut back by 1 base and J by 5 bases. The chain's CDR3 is CASSLGGLAGDTQYF. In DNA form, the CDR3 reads TGTGCCAGCAGCTTAGGAGGGCTAGCGGGAGATACGCAGTATTTT. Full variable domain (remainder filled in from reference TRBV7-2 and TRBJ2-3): GAGVSQSPSNKVTEKGKDVELRCDPISGHTALYWYRQSLGQGLEFLIYFQGNSAPDKSGLPSDRFSAERTGGSVSTLTIQRTQQEDSAVYLCASSLGGLAGDTQYFGPGTRLTVL.

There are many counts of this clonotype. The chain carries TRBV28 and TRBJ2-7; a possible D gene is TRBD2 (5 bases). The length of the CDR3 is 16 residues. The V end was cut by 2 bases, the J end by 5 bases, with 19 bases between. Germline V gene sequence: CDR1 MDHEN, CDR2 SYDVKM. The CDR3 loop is CASSLIGQILAHEQYF. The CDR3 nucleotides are TGTGCCAGCAGTTTAATCGGTCAGATCCTAGCCCACGAGCAGTACTTC.

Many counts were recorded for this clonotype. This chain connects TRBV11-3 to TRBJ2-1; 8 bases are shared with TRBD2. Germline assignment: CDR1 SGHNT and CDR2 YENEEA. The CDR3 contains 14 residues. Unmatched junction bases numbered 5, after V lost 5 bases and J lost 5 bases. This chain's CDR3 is CASSMIAGHNEQFF. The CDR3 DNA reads TGTGCCAGCAGCATGATAGCGGGGCACAATGAGCAGTTCTTC.